Following are 11 T cell receptor beta chains from one sample sequenced in a study of cytomegalovirus exposure and HLA in healthy donors. TCRdb keeps only in-frame clones here, not all; method: immunoSEQ multiplex PCR. Counted here are 110,000 or so clones, around 95% occurring once; the ten biggest clones make up about 0.7%. The sequencing sample was made of PBMCs. Receptors were obtained from a young woman in good health and CMV-seronegative.

DNA of the CDR3: TGTGCCAGTAGTAGCCGAGGGACAACCCGACCTTTCTTT. Protein product: CASSSRGTTRPFF. The rearrangement links TRBV19 to TRBJ1-1; D perhaps matches TRBD1 (6 bases). Per germline, CDR1 LNHDA and CDR2 SQIVND (reference sequence). The CDR3 is 13 residues long. The V gene lost 4 bases and the J gene lost 12 bases, with 18 bases spanning the gap. Together with reference TRBV19 and TRBJ1-1, the CDR3 gives the full variable domain: DGGITQSPKYLFRKEGQNVTLSCEQNLNHDAMYWYRQDPGQGLRLIYYSQIVNDFQKGDIAEGYSVSREKKESFPLTVTSAQKNPTAFYLCASSSRGTTRPFFGQGTRLTVV.

The rearrangement links TRBV5-5 to TRBJ2-7; D might be TRBD2 (7 bases). The CDR3 contains 16 residues. Germline V gives CDR1 SGHKS, CDR2 YYEKEE (reference sequence). Trimming took 3 bases from V and 0 from J, leaving 16 bases between them. CDR3: CASSSPRGDISYEQYF. The CDR3 DNA reads TGTGCCAGCAGCTCCCCCCGGGGGGACATCTCCTACGAGCAGTACTTC.

This rearrangement joins TRBV5-1 to TRBJ2-1; 14 positions match TRBD2. V lost 4 bases to trimming and J lost 9 bases; unmatched junction nucleotides: 6. The CDR3 contains 15 residues. Per germline, CDR1 SGHRS and CDR2 YFSETQ. DNA of the CDR3: TGCGCCAGCAGCCCCGGACTAGCGGGGGGATCTGAGCAGTTCTTC. Amino acid sequence: CASSPGLAGGSEQFF.

The rearrangement links TRBV4-1 to TRBJ2-5; D gene ambiguous. The germline CDR1 and CDR2 sequences are MGHRA and YSYEKL. V was pared by 1 base and J by 5 bases, with 14 bases between. The CDR3 has 15 residues. The CDR3 is CASSQALRFRETQYF. The DNA for the CDR3 is TGCGCCAGCAGCCAAGCTTTACGGTTCAGGGAGACCCAGTACTTC.

This chain's CDR3 is CSVGTGVGYEQYF. The CDR3, as DNA: TGCAGCGTTGGTACAGGGGTGGGATACGAGCAGTACTTC. The chain combines TRBV29-1 with TRBJ2-7; 7 nucleotides align to TRBD1. Unmatched junction bases numbered 7, after V lost 4 bases and J lost 4 bases. This CDR3 has 13 amino acids. CDR1 is SQVTM, CDR2 ANQGSEA, per germline.

This clone was detected only once. The rearrangement uses TRBV4-1 and TRBJ1-5, with a weak D call TRBD1 (5 bases). Trimming removed 1 base at V and 4 bases at J, with 14 bases between. The germline V gene encodes CDR1 MGHRA and CDR2 YSYEKL. This CDR3 is 16 amino acids long. CDR3 in DNA: TGCGCCAGCAGCCAAGTGGGCCAGGGACTAAATCAGCCCCAGCATTTT. This sequence encodes CASSQVGQGLNQPQHF.

The chain employs TRBV6-5 and TRBJ1-6, with D perhaps matching TRBD1 (6 bases). The germline gives CDR1 MNHEY, CDR2 SVGAGI. Trimming shortened V by 2 bases and J by 5 bases, and 10 bases separated the two germline ends. The CDR3 runs 15 residues. The CDR3 nucleotides are TGTGCCAGCAGTTACCAGGGGCAGAATAATTCACCCCTCCACTTT. Translating it yields CASSYQGQNNSPLHF.

This clone was recorded only once. The chain recombines TRBV5-1 with TRBJ2-7; 8 bases are a match to TRBD2. This CDR3 region has 15 residues. Germline V gene lookup returns CDR1 SGHRS and CDR2 YFSETQ. With 1 base clipped from V and 4 bases from J, the junction kept 7 bases outside the gene matches. This chain's CDR3 is CASSLSALAGYEQYF. CDR3 DNA: TGCGCCAGCAGCTTGTCTGCGCTAGCGGGTTACGAGCAGTACTTC.

The chain joins TRBV4-3 to TRBJ2-2, with 8 bases identical to TRBD2. Germline CDR1 reads LGHNA; CDR2 reads YSLEER. CDR3 length equals 16 residues. The ends lost 4 bases at V and 4 bases at J; junction bases unmatched: 8. CDR3 in amino acids: CASSRGRGAGTGELFF. The CDR3 DNA reads as TGCGCCAGCAGCCGAGGGCGGGGGGCGGGCACCGGGGAGCTGTTTTTT.

The chain couples TRBV7-2 to TRBJ2-3; 7 nucleotides align to TRBD1. Germline V gives CDR1 SGHTA, CDR2 FQGNSA. With V trimmed by 5 bases and J by 2 bases, 4 bases remained unmatched. The CDR3 has 14 amino acids. CDR3 region: CASSRDSNTDTQYF. The CDR3, as DNA: TGTGCCAGCAGCCGGGACAGCAACACAGATACGCAGTATTTT.

This chain connects TRBV23-1 to TRBJ2-3; D uncertain. TRBV23-1 is identified as an open reading frame with a role that is uncertain. This CDR3 is 11 amino acids long. The V and J ends lost 4 bases and 6 bases respectively, with 5 bases between them. CDR3 sequence: CASSPADTQYF. As DNA, the CDR3 is TGCGCCAGCAGTCCTGCGGATACGCAGTATTTT.